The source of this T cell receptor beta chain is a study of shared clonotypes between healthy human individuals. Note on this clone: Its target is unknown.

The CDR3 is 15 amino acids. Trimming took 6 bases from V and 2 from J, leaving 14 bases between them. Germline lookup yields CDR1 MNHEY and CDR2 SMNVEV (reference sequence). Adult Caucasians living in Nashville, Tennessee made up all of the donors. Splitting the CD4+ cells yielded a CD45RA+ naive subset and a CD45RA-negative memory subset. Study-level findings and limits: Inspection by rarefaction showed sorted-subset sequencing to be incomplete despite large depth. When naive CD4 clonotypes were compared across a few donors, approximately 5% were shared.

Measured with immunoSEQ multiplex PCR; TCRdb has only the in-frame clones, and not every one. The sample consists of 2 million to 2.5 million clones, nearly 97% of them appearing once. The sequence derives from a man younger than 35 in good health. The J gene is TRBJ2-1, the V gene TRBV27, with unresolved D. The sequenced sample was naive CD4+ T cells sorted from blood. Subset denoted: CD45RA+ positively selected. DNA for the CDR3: TGTGCCAGCAGACTCCTATTGAGCACCTACAATGAGCAGTTCTTC. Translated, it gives CASRLLLSTYNEQFF.